The rows below give T cell receptor beta chains drawn from one sample of a study of blood T cell dynamics during melanoma immunotherapy. Libraries were prepared by immunoSEQ multiplex PCR; TCRdb keeps only in-frame clonotypes and omits some of them. Here the sample spans about 4,800 clones, around nine tenths being singletons. This specimen consisted of blood, obtained from a patient treated with checkpoint blockade. These receptors all come from a human donor with melanoma. Each CDR3 is given with its conserved first and last residue. Fields, in order: V gene, J gene, clone size, D gene, CDR3 DNA, CDR3 protein. D genes are given only for firm matches. Not all rows give a size; the values are once, few, many and, for expanded clones, a class.

>TRBV2|TRBJ2-1|-|TRBD1
TGTGCCAGCGGATACAGGGGGCAAAATGAGCAGTTCTTC
CASGYRGQNEQFF
>TRBV18|TRBJ1-1|-|-
TGTGCCAGCTTCTCCCGGGAGGGGGGCACTGAAGCTTTCTTT
CASFSREGGTEAFF
>TRBV10-1|TRBJ2-5|once|-
TGCGCCAGCAGTGAGACCGGGACGGTAGGGGAGACCCAGTACTTC
CASSETGTVGETQYF
>TRBV18|TRBJ1-1|-|TRBD1
TGTGCCAGCTCACCACCTATGGACAGGGCTGAAGCTTTCTTT
CASSPPMDRAEAFF
>TRBV11-2|TRBJ2-5|-|-
TGTGCCAGCAGCCCGGGACTTAAAGAGACCCAGTACTTC
CASSPGLKETQYF
>TRBV19|TRBJ2-7|-|TRBD1
TGTGCCAGTAGTAGGACAGGGTCAACCTACGAGCAGTACTTC
CASSRTGSTYEQYF
>TRBV7-6|TRBJ1-5|-|-
TGTGCCAGCAGCTTAGACTACAATCAGCCCCAGCATTTT
CASSLDYNQPQHF
>TRBV5-6|TRBJ1-6|-|TRBD1
TGTGCCAGCAGCTTGGTGGGCAGGGGGCGAGTGGAATCAGGTTCACCCCTCCACTTT
CASSLVGRGRVESGSPLHF
>TRBV5-1|TRBJ2-3|-|TRBD2
TGCGCCAGCAGCCCCAGGACTAGCGGGAGTACAGATACGCAGTATTTT
CASSPRTSGSTDTQYF
>TRBV7-2|TRBJ2-2|-|TRBD2
TGTGCCAGCAGCTTAGCGCCGGGACTAGCGGGAGGCGGGGAGCTGTTTTTT
CASSLAPGLAGGGELFF
>TRBV30|TRBJ1-1|once|-
TGTGCCTGGGCCCGATCCCGAAAGGGGGTCGACACTGAAGCTTTCTTT
CAWARSRKGVDTEAFF
>TRBV2|TRBJ2-1|-|TRBD2
TGTGCCAGCAGTTCCAAACTAGCGGGAGGCCACAATGAGCAGTTCTTC
CASSSKLAGGHNEQFF
>TRBV7-2|TRBJ2-3|-|-
TGTGCCAGCAGGAGTGCAGCCTCTACGCAGTATTTT
CASRSAASTQYF
>TRBV19|TRBJ2-3|-|-
TGTGCCAGTAGAGGGCGGGGCGGGTCGGATACGCAGTATTTT
CASRGRGGSDTQYF
>TRBV6-1|TRBJ2-2|-|-
TGTGCCAGCAATATCGCCACCGGGGAGCTGTTTTTT
CASNIATGELFF
>TRBV5-1|TRBJ1-2|-|TRBD1
TGCGCCAGCAGTCGGGGACAGGGGAGTAACTATGGCTACACCTTC
CASSRGQGSNYGYTF
>TRBV11-3|TRBJ2-3|-|TRBD1
TGTGCCAGCAGCTCCGGACAGGGTCGCACAGATACGCAGTATTTT
CASSSGQGRTDTQYF
>TRBV5-1|TRBJ1-4|once|-
TGCGCCAGCAGCTTTGGGGCTTCTAATGAAAAACTGTTTTTT
CASSFGASNEKLFF
>TRBV25-1|TRBJ1-2|-|-
TGTGCCAGCAGTGAGCAGACAGCCGTCTATGGCTACACCTTC
CASSEQTAVYGYTF
>TRBV4-2|TRBJ2-7|-|TRBD2
TGTGCCAGCAGCCAAGACGCCGGGACTAGCGGGAGGTTTAGCTCCTACGAGCAGTACTTC
CASSQDAGTSGRFSSYEQYF
>TRBV30|TRBJ1-2|-|-
TGTGCCTGGCTCTACCCCGGACAGCCAAGTGGCTACACCTTC
CAWLYPGQPSGYTF
>TRBV28|TRBJ1-1|-|TRBD1
TGTGCCAGCAGACGCCCAGACAGGGGTAACACTGAAGCTTTCTTT
CASRRPDRGNTEAFF
>TRBV29-1|TRBJ2-1|-|-
TGCAGCGTTGTCCTAGCTGACTCCTACAATGAGCAGTTCTTC
CSVVLADSYNEQFF
>TRBV28|TRBJ1-1|few|-
TGTGCCAGCAGTCCCCGACCGACAATGGAGAACACTGAAGCTTTCTTT
CASSPRPTMENTEAFF
>TRBV7-8|TRBJ2-1|-|-
TGTGCCAGCAGCTTATACAGGGGAGGGAATGAGCAGTTCTTC
CASSLYRGGNEQFF
>TRBV27|TRBJ1-1|-|-
TGTGCCAGCAGGCCAGGGGTAAACACTGAAGCTTTCTTT
CASRPGVNTEAFF
>TRBV19|TRBJ2-7|-|TRBD2
TGTGCCAGTAGTATAGGGTCCGGTGCGGGAGGCCCCTACGAGCAGTACTTC
CASSIGSGAGGPYEQYF
>TRBV20-1|TRBJ2-7|-|-
TGCAGTGCTGCCTCTAACTACGAGCAGTACTTC
CSAASNYEQYF
>TRBV28|TRBJ1-3|-|TRBD1
TGTGCCAGCAGGTCCCGGGACAGCTCTGGAAACACCATATATTTT
CASRSRDSSGNTIYF
>TRBV5-8|TRBJ2-3|-|-
TGTGCCAGCAGCGACCGGGACGGCAGCACAGATACGCAGTATTTT
CASSDRDGSTDTQYF
>TRBV16|TRBJ2-2|-|-
TGTGCCAGCAGCCAGGTCAGCTTTACCGGGGAGCTGTTTTTT
CASSQVSFTGELFF
>TRBV27|TRBJ2-7|-|TRBD2
TGTGCCAGCAGTGTGGGACTAGCGGATACCTACGAGCAGTACTTC
CASSVGLADTYEQYF